In its sample, the clone carrying this T cell receptor (beta chain) was seen a few times. The data belong to a study of T cells in Graves' hyperthyroidism and ophthalmopathy. RNA transcripts provided the source from which TCR beta CDR3 regions were amplified. First-round RT-PCR of the TCR CDR3 relied on the HTBI primer set. From the multiplex PCR reads, TCRdb called clonotypes with MiXCR, one entry per CDR3 protein. The data show 600,000 to 700,000 distinct CDR3 sequences, with about 45% seen just once and about 7% held by the top ten. Germline CDR1 is SEHNR and CDR2 is FQNEAQ (reference sequence). The CDR3 is 14 residues long. V was pared by 3 bases and J by 5 bases, with 13 bases between.

Specimen: peripheral blood or thyroid tissue (not recorded which). The chain links TRBV7-9 to TRBJ2-5; D might be TRBD1 or TRBD2, each matching 5 bases. The receptor's source is an adult man with Graves' disease, either hyperthyroidism or ophthalmopathy (not recorded which). The CDR3 region has the DNA TGTGCCAGCAGCTTTTTGAGGGGAAGCGAGACCCAGTACTTC. Its translation is CASSFLRGSETQYF.